Described below is a single T cell receptor beta chain sequence and its context. This entry is derived from a study of blood T cell repertoires in COVID-19. As for the study in general: There were acute and convalescent COVID-19 samples, and they came from the United States, Italy and Spain. The cDNA or gDNA used as material had been derived from T cells, B-cell-depleted T cells, or PBMCs.

Per the original methods: Quantification of nucleated cells was approximated via reference gene primer amplification. Clones were read by immunoSEQ multiplex PCR, and TCRdb kept only the in-frame ones, dropping some. V and J calls and clone size are given by that table; D and trimming were obtained from the DNA. The sample has about 84,000 clones; 83% are singletons. The length of the CDR3 is 16 residues. The V segment lost 6 bases and the J segment 0 bases; nucleotides outside the gene matches: 5. The V gene's germline CDR1 is ENHRY and CDR2 SYGVKD. Sequencing input: peripheral blood. The chain employs TRBV10-3 and TRBJ2-1; 10 nucleotides align to TRBD2. The clonotype comes from a woman older than 75 with acute or convalescent COVID-19. The CDR3 spells CAISRLAGSSYNEQFF. The CDR3 coding sequence is TGTGCCATCAGCCGACTAGCGGGTAGCTCCTACAATGAGCAGTTCTTC.